The 22 T cell receptor beta chains in this list originate from one sample, sequenced in a study. TCRdb reprocessed the reads via MiXCR and lists one record per CDR3 protein. The sample shows nearly 15,000 distinct CDR3 sequences, approximately 37% of them seen only once. Input material: blood. Receptor source: a human donor.

Notes on this clonotype: This may be a read error, as it is one base from a much larger clone. This sequence joins TRBV5-1 and TRBJ1-3, with D unresolved. Germline lookup yields CDR1 SGHRS and CDR2 YFSETQ. The CDR3 runs to 13 residues. The CDR3 loop is CVSKWTDGNTIYF. In nucleotides, the CDR3 is TGCGTCAGCAAGTGGACGGATGGAAACACCATATATTTT.

This chain connects TRBV7-8 to TRBJ2-3; possibly TRBD1 for D (6 bases). V lost 3 bases, J lost 4 bases, and 8 bases lay in between. The CDR3 covers 13 residues. Germline CDR1 and CDR2: SGHVS and FQNEAQ. CDR3 nucleotides: TGTGCCAGCAGCTTGGGACAAGCAGATACGCAGTATTTT. This codes for CASSLGQADTQYF.

The chain combines TRBV30 with TRBJ1-2, with a weak D call TRBD1 (5 bases). This CDR3 spans 19 amino acids. The ends were cut back, 3 bases at V and 4 bases at J, with 30 bases in the middle. CDR1 is GTSNPN and CDR2 is SVGIG in the germline V gene (reference sequence). In nucleotides, the CDR3 is TGTGCCTGGAGCATCAAACCCCAACCTATACAGGTACTACTCTATGGCTACACCTTC. Protein product: CAWSIKPQPIQVLLYGYTF.

This rearrangement joins TRBV18 to TRBJ2-1; D is possibly TRBD1 (5 bases). The length of the CDR3 is 16 residues. The V end lost 0 bases, the J end lost 12 bases, and 21 bases lay between the germline ends. Germline-derived CDR1 and CDR2 are KGHSH and LQKENI. Here the CDR3 DNA reads TGTGCCAGCTCACCACCGGGGCTTCCCCTCACAGATACGCAGTTCTTC. The encoded protein is CASSPPGLPLTDTQFF.

This clonotype was observed many times. The chain carries TRBV4-3 and TRBJ2-7; weak D call: TRBD2 (6 bases). Germline CDR1 is LGHNA and CDR2 is YSLEER. CDR3 length: 15 amino acids. Trimming cost V 4 bases and J 0 bases, with 13 bases left between them. The CDR3 DNA reads TGCGCCAGCAGCCGTGGCGGGACCCGCTCCTACGAGCAGTACTTC. Its protein is CASSRGGTRSYEQYF.

This clonotype has at least ten counts. The chain's CDR3 is CASTLGQGSYNEQFF. CDR3 sequence (DNA): TGTGCCAGCACCCTCGGACAGGGATCCTACAATGAGCAGTTCTTC. This rearrangement joins TRBV6-2 or TRBV6-3 to TRBJ2-1; TRBD1 aligns across 8 bases. J gave up 1 base and V 7 bases, and 6 bases lay outside the gene matches. The CDR3 is made up of 15 amino acids. CDR1 MNHEY and CDR2 SVGEGT come from the germline V gene.

The chain has TRBV29-1 and TRBJ2-5, with D unclear. The V gene lost 8 bases and the J gene lost 5 bases, with 18 bases spanning the gap. Germline V gene sequence: CDR1 SQVTM, CDR2 ANQGSEA. The CDR3 loop spans 13 amino acids. In nucleotides, the CDR3 is TGCAGCCAAGACGGGCTAGTGGTGGAGACCCAGTACTTC. Translation gives CSQDGLVVETQYF.

Details on this clonotype: Just one base apart from a much larger clone, this may be a read error. V is TRBV29-1 and J is TRBJ2-2, with a tentative D call TRBD2 (7 bases). The germline V gene has CDR1 SQVTM and CDR2 ANQGSEA. The CDR3 has 18 residues. This CDR3 is CSVEDSGRGRPNTRELFF. CDR3 DNA sequence: TGCAGCGTTGAAGATTCTGGGCGGGGGCGCCCGAACACCAGGGAGCTGTTTTTT.

This clonotype qualifies as medium-sized. The rearrangement links TRBV4-3 to TRBJ1-1; D gene uncertain. This CDR3 has 14 amino acids. The germline V gene encodes CDR1 LGHNA and CDR2 YSLEER. Trimming cost V 1 base and J 1 base, with 7 bases left between them. CDR3 residues: CASSQGTANTEAFF. In DNA, the CDR3 is TGCGCCAGCAGCCAAGGAACAGCGAACACTGAAGCTTTCTTT.

This sequence joins TRBV29-1 and TRBJ2-7; D possibly corresponds to TRBD1 (5 bases). Germline V gives CDR1 SQVTM, CDR2 ANQGSEA. Deletions cut 8 bases from V and 0 bases from J, with 14 bases between. The CDR3 extends over 13 amino acids. As DNA, the CDR3 is TGCAGCCACTTGACAGAAAACTCCTACGAGCAGTACTTC. Its translation is CSHLTENSYEQYF.

A word on this clonotype: Here the CDR3 omits its conserved ending phenylalanine or tryptophan, so a read error is the likely source. The DNA is omitted, as the CDR3 cannot be located on it reliably, and the CDR3 follows TCRdb's listing. V is TRBV4-1 and J is TRBJ2-5. Germline V gene data show CDR1 as MGHRA and CDR2 as YSYEKL. The CDR3 spans 8 amino acids, including both terminal residues. CDR3 sequence reads: CASSQELD.

By share, this clonotype ranks as medium-sized (0.01 to 0.1%). V and J are TRBV7-9 and TRBJ2-1, with D perhaps matching TRBD1 (6 bases). V was cut by 6 bases and J by 5 bases, with 8 bases left in between. Germline V gene sequence: CDR1 SEHNR, CDR2 FQNEAQ (reference sequence). This CDR3 is built from 12 residues. The CDR3 is CASSWDNNEQFF. The CDR3 DNA reads TGTGCCAGCAGTTGGGACAACAATGAGCAGTTCTTC.

DNA of the CDR3: TGTGCCAGCAGTTACTCGGGGGCGGGCCAGAAAGAGACCCAGTACTTC. Translating it yields CASSYSGAGQKETQYF. This rearrangement joins TRBV6-6 to TRBJ2-5; D possibly corresponds to TRBD1 (6 bases). Germline CDR1 reads MNHNY; CDR2 reads SVGAGI (reference sequence). This CDR3 has 16 amino acids. Trimming shortened V by 0 bases and J by 3 bases, and 14 bases separated the two germline ends.

This clonotype is labeled medium-sized. The chain links TRBV4-2 to TRBJ2-1; 7 bases map to TRBD2. Germline trimming cut 2 bases from V and 0 bases from J; bases unmatched to any gene: 4. Germline V gene sequence: CDR1 LGHNA, CDR2 YNFKEQ. This CDR3 is built from 16 residues. In DNA, the CDR3 is TGTGCCAGCAGCCAACCGACTAGCAGCTCCTACAATGAGCAGTTCTTC. Translated: CASSQPTSSSYNEQFF.

This clonotype was detected only a few times. A much larger clone differs by one base, so this may be a read error. The rearrangement links TRBV4-2 to TRBJ2-5, with D perhaps matching TRBD1 (6 bases). Germline assignment: CDR1 LGHNA and CDR2 YNFKEQ. V lost 0 bases, J lost 11 bases, and 22 bases lay in between. CDR3 length equals 16 residues. The CDR3 region is CASSQDPPTGYSEQYF. Written as DNA, the CDR3 is TGTGCCAGCAGCCAAGATCCCCCAACAGGGTACTCTGAGCAGTACTTC.

By share, this clonotype counts as medium-sized (0.01 to 0.1%). The J gene is TRBJ2-7, the V gene TRBV4-2; 12 bases are shared with TRBD1. The CDR3 is 15 residues long. The germline gives CDR1 LGHNA, CDR2 YNFKEQ. The V and J ends lost 4 bases and 7 bases, in that order; junction bases with no gene match: 8. The CDR3 region has the DNA TGTGCCAGCAGCCGACCGGGACAGGGGGCATGGGAGCAGTACTTC. It codes for CASSRPGQGAWEQYF.

This clonotype was seen many times. J is TRBJ2-1 and V is TRBV4-3, with 13 nucleotides matching TRBD2. Germline loops: CDR1 LGHNA, CDR2 YSLEER. The CDR3 covers 16 residues. V was clipped by 3 bases and J by 6 bases; unmatched bases: 5. Here the CDR3 DNA reads TGCGCCAGCAGCCAGGAGACTAGCGGGAGGTCCAATGAGCAGTTCTTC. It is translated as CASSQETSGRSNEQFF.

The V and J genes are TRBV4-3 and TRBJ2-2, with D possibly being TRBD1 or TRBD2 (6 bases each). The CDR3 covers 16 residues. Germline CDR1 reads LGHNA; CDR2 reads YSLEER. V gave up 0 bases and J gave up 6 bases, with 14 bases separating them. The CDR3 DNA reads as TGCGCCAGCAGCCAAGAAGAAGGGGGGTGGGCCGGGGAGCTGTTTTTT. Encoded protein: CASSQEEGGWAGELFF.

The chain has TRBV29-1 and TRBJ1-2; unclear D gene. Germline assignment: CDR1 SQVTM and CDR2 ANQGSEA. The CDR3 length is 13 residues. Deletions cut 0 bases from V and 7 bases from J, with 12 bases between. CDR3 in amino acids: CSVEDRAASGYTF. CDR3 nucleotides: TGCAGCGTTGAAGATCGGGCAGCTAGTGGCTACACCTTC. The entire variable domain, with the rest obtained from reference TRBV29-1 and TRBJ1-2, is as follows: SAVISQKPSRDICQRGTSLTIQCQVDSQVTMMFWYRQQPGQSLTLIATANQGSEATYESGFVIDKFPISRPNLTFSTLTVSNMSPEDSSIYLCSVEDRAASGYTFGSGTRLTVV.

Concerning this clonotype itself: The junction shows a germline mismatch at one end, possibly a read error. This chain connects TRBV18 to TRBJ2-7, with a weak D call TRBD1 (6 bases). The germline V gene has CDR1 KGHSH and CDR2 LQKENI. The CDR3 extends over 14 amino acids. Here the CDR3 reads CASSPPGAEREPYF. As DNA, the CDR3 is TGTGCCAGCTCACCACCGGGGGCGGAAAGGGAGCCGTACTTC. Together with reference TRBV18 and TRBJ2-7, the CDR3 gives the full variable domain: NAGVMQNPRHLVRRRGQEARLRCSPMKGHSHVYWYRQLPEEGLKFMVYLQKENIIDESGMPKERFSAEFPKEGPSILRIQQVVRGDSAAYFCASSPPGAEREPYFGPGTRLTVT.

Sample share makes this clonotype medium-sized (0.01 to 0.1%). The chain couples TRBV4-2 to TRBJ1-1; 7 bases line up with TRBD1. This CDR3 spans 15 amino acids. Germline CDR1 and CDR2: LGHNA and YNFKEQ. With V trimmed by 0 bases and J by 1 base, 2 bases remained unmatched. CDR3 sequence reads: CASSQEGGPNTEAFF. The CDR3 DNA is TGTGCCAGCAGCCAAGAAGGGGGCCCGAACACTGAAGCTTTCTTT.

This clonotype was observed at least ten times. The chain links TRBV18 to TRBJ1-4; 7 bases align to TRBD1. V was pared by 4 bases and J by 5 bases, with 1 base of the junction left unmatched. The CDR3 runs 13 residues. In germline, CDR1 is KGHSH, CDR2 LQKENI. CDR3 bases: TGTGCCAGCTCACAGACAGGGAATGAAAAACTGTTTTTT. Amino acid sequence: CASSQTGNEKLFF.